The 19 T cell receptor beta chains in this list originate from one sample, sequenced in a study of T cell responses to AZD1222 COVID-19 vaccine. Sequenced by immunoSEQ multiplex PCR; TCRdb stores in-frame clones only, minus some. The sample includes 130,000 or so clones, roughly nine tenths seen only once; the top ten take roughly 8.9%. The starting material was peripheral blood, obtained 28 days after the second AZD1222 dose. The receptor set was obtained from an adult who received the AZD1222 COVID-19 vaccine.

The genes are TRBV10-3 and TRBJ2-2; 9 positions agree with TRBD1. Germline V gives CDR1 ENHRY, CDR2 SYGVKD. The CDR3 extends over 17 amino acids. V trimming: 3 bases; J trimming: 0 bases; junction bases outside the gene matches: 5. This CDR3 is CAISDSQGAPNTGELFF. The CDR3 nucleotides read TGTGCCATCAGTGACTCACAGGGGGCTCCGAACACCGGGGAGCTGTTTTTT.

V and J are TRBV6-5 and TRBJ2-1, with unresolved D. The germline V gene encodes CDR1 MNHEY and CDR2 SVGAGI. The CDR3 has 12 amino acids. V lost 10 bases to trimming and J lost 3 bases, with 10 bases between them. CDR3 bases: TGTGCCACCTTTCCAGACTACAATGAGCAGTTCTTC. Amino acid sequence: CATFPDYNEQFF.

The chain employs TRBV10-1 and TRBJ2-7, with D tentatively TRBD1 or TRBD2 (5 bases each). Germline CDR1 reads WNHNN; CDR2 reads SYGVQD (reference sequence). The CDR3 spans 13 residues. With 6 bases removed from V and 9 bases from J, the gap between germline ends came to 18 bases. The CDR3 reads CASSGALSDVQYF. In nucleotides, the CDR3 is TGCGCCAGCAGCGGGGCCCTTAGTGATGTGCAGTACTTC.

V is TRBV27 and J is TRBJ1-2; 8 bases agree with TRBD1. J lost 4 bases, V lost 2 bases, and 3 bases had no gene match. Germline lookup yields CDR1 MNHEY and CDR2 SMNVEV (reference sequence). The CDR3 loop spans 14 amino acids. DNA of the CDR3: TGTGCCAGCAGTTTAGCCGGGACAGGCTATGGCTACACCTTC. Translated, it gives CASSLAGTGYGYTF.

V is TRBV10-3 and J is TRBJ1-2; TRBD1 is a possible D gene (6 bases). The germline V and J ends were trimmed by 1 base and 1 base, with 13 bases remaining between them. From germline, CDR1 is ENHRY and CDR2 SYGVKD. The CDR3 consists of 16 residues. In DNA, the CDR3 is TGTGCCATCAGTGAGTTCGAGACAGGTATTAACTATGGCTACACCTTC. Translating gives CAISEFETGINYGYTF.

This sequence joins TRBV10-3 and TRBJ1-1, with 10 bases identical to TRBD1. Germline V gene sequence: CDR1 ENHRY, CDR2 SYGVKD. The V segment lost 6 bases and the J segment 5 bases; nucleotides outside the gene matches: 9. The CDR3 length is 15 residues. CDR3: CAISNADRGVTEAFF. CDR3 nucleotides: TGTGCCATCAGCAACGCGGACAGGGGGGTTACTGAAGCTTTCTTT.

The chain combines TRBV7-2 with TRBJ2-3; 8 nucleotides match TRBD1. This CDR3 has 14 amino acids. Germline V gives CDR1 SGHTA, CDR2 FQGNSA. V was clipped by 5 bases and J by 6 bases; unmatched bases: 7. The CDR3 is CASSGTGRADTQYF. The CDR3 DNA sequence: TGTGCCAGCAGCGGGACAGGAAGGGCTGATACGCAGTATTTT.

This chain uses TRBV5-1 with TRBJ2-1, with TRBD2 matching 10 bases. The V gene's germline CDR1 is SGHRS and CDR2 YFSETQ. This CDR3 region has 16 residues. J was trimmed by 13 bases and V by 4 bases; bases with no gene match: 17. CDR3 amino acids: CASSPPLAGAVQEQFF. As DNA, the CDR3 is TGCGCCAGCAGCCCACCTCTAGCGGGAGCGGTTCAAGAACAGTTCTTC.

The V gene is TRBV11-3, the J gene TRBJ1-1, with D uncertain. The CDR3 covers 13 residues. Trimming shortened V by 1 base and J by 8 bases, and 11 bases separated the two germline ends. Per the germline V gene, CDR1 is SGHNT and CDR2 is YENEEA. CDR3 sequence: CASSLGAHGEAFF. CDR3 coding DNA: TGTGCCAGCAGCTTAGGTGCTCACGGGGAAGCTTTCTTT.

This chain connects TRBV2 to TRBJ2-5; no clear D. The CDR3 is made up of 13 amino acids. Germline V gives CDR1 SNHLY, CDR2 FYNNEI. V lost 6 bases, J lost 4 bases, and 12 bases lay in between. DNA of the CDR3: TGTGCCAGCAGACTGGAGTTTGCAGAGACCCAGTACTTC. The encoded protein is CASRLEFAETQYF.

The chain has TRBV7-2 and TRBJ1-3; D is unresolved. The ends were cut back, 5 bases at V and 0 bases at J, with 8 bases in the middle. Germline V lookup: CDR1 SGHTA, CDR2 FQGNSA. This CDR3 spans 14 amino acids. CDR3: CASSPASSGNTIYF. CDR3 nucleotides: TGTGCCAGCAGCCCCGCTAGCTCTGGAAACACCATATATTTT.

The chain combines TRBV12-3 or TRBV12-4 with TRBJ1-1, with D uncertain. V lost 4 bases to trimming and J lost 4 bases, with 10 bases between them. The CDR3 spans 13 residues. The CDR3 loop reads CASSYRQRTEAFF. The CDR3 DNA reads as TGTGCCAGCAGTTATCGGCAGCGCACTGAAGCTTTCTTT.

This chain's CDR3 is CSVEGTGLGYTF. The DNA for the CDR3 is TGCAGCGTTGAAGGGACAGGGCTTGGCTACACCTTC. The chain has TRBV29-1 and TRBJ1-2, with TRBD1 matching over 8 bases. V was clipped by 1 base and J by 7 bases; unmatched bases: 2. Germline CDR1 reads SQVTM; CDR2 reads ANQGSEA. This CDR3 has 12 amino acids.

This clone was observed a few times. The chain recombines TRBV7-2 with TRBJ2-7, with D tentatively TRBD1 (5 bases). Germline V lookup: CDR1 SGHTA, CDR2 FQGNSA. V was clipped by 1 base and J by 1 base, with 8 bases between them. This CDR3 has 14 amino acids. CDR3 coding DNA: TGTGCCAGCAGCTTAGTCGGACAATCCTACGAGCAGTACTTC. Translated, it gives CASSLVGQSYEQYF.

The chain links TRBV7-9 to TRBJ2-3; D may be TRBD2 (5 bases). The germline V and J ends were trimmed by 5 bases and 0 bases, with 18 bases remaining between them. Germline V gene sequence: CDR1 SEHNR, CDR2 FQNEAQ (reference sequence). This CDR3 contains 17 residues. This CDR3 reads CASSPHFRRRSTDTQYF. CDR3 sequence (DNA): TGTGCCAGCAGCCCCCATTTTAGAAGGAGGAGCACAGATACGCAGTATTTT.

This chain connects TRBV4-2 to TRBJ2-7; 9 bases are a match to TRBD2. V shed 1 base, J shed 5 bases, and the junction held 12 bases outside the gene matches. The CDR3 loop spans 17 amino acids. In germline, CDR1 is LGHNA, CDR2 YNFKEQ. CDR3 region: CASSQVPPSGEGDEQYF. DNA of the CDR3: TGTGCCAGCAGCCAAGTTCCGCCTAGCGGGGAGGGCGACGAGCAGTACTTC.

On this clone: Germline and junction disagree at one end, which may indicate a read error. The V and J genes are TRBV4-1 and TRBJ1-5, with 9 bases identical to TRBD1. CDR1 MGHRA and CDR2 YSYEKL come from the germline V gene. The CDR3 is 16 amino acids. CDR3 protein: CASSEDGTGRNQPQHF. The CDR3 DNA follows: TGCGCCAGCAGCGAAGACGGGACAGGGAGGAATCAGCCCCAGCATTTT.

The chain couples TRBV2 to TRBJ2-1; D not resolved. This CDR3 is built from 14 residues. V shed 8 bases and J shed 0 bases, with 11 bases lying between them. Germline V CDR1 and CDR2: SNHLY, FYNNEI. The CDR3 here is CASGPASSYNEQFF. CDR3 nucleotide sequence: TGTGCCAGCGGCCCGGCGAGCTCCTACAATGAGCAGTTCTTC.

In nucleotides, the CDR3 is TGTGCCAGCACCACCCTTCTGGTCTCTCAGCCCCAGCATTTT. Its protein is CASTTLLVSQPQHF. The V call is TRBV2, the J call TRBJ1-5, with D unresolved. Trimming pared 7 bases from V and 6 bases from J, leaving 16 bases between. CDR1 is SNHLY and CDR2 is FYNNEI in the germline V gene. This CDR3 spans 14 amino acids.